What follows are 19 T cell receptor beta chains derived from one specimen sequenced in a study of Graves' ophthalmopathy and Graves' hyperthyroidism. RNA transcripts were the source from which TCR beta CDR3 regions were amplified. First-round RT-PCR used HTBI primers; second-round multiplex PCR followed. Using its own MiXCR run on the multiplex PCR reads, TCRdb lists one record per CDR3 protein. The data contain 680,000 or so distinct CDR3 sequences, around a fifth of them singletons. The sequencing sample was made of peripheral blood. These receptors came from a woman younger than 35 with stable Graves' hyperthyroidism. Some clones in this sample may be carry-over from other donors' samples.

This clonotype was counted many times. The V gene is TRBV5-1, the J gene TRBJ1-1; D ambiguous. V was shortened by 1 base and J by 4 bases, with 8 bases between the two germline ends. CDR1 SGHRS and CDR2 YFSETQ come from the germline V gene. This CDR3 spans 13 amino acids. The CDR3 DNA is TGCGCCAGCAGCTTGAACACCGGCACTGAAGCTTTCTTT. Protein product: CASSLNTGTEAFF.

The table lists this clonotype with a few counts. This sequence may be a read error, since a much larger clone differs from it by one base. The chain has TRBV12-3 or TRBV12-4 and TRBJ2-7; TRBD2 aligns across 11 bases. This CDR3 spans 15 amino acids. The CDR3 region has the DNA TGTGCCGGCAGTTACCTAGCGGGAGGAACCTCGGAGCAGTACTTC. It codes for CAGSYLAGGTSEQYF.

This clonotype was seen at least ten times. CDR3 loop: CASSLAGTENTEAFF. CDR3 DNA sequence: TGCGCCAGCAGCTTGGCCGGGACAGAGAACACTGAAGCTTTCTTT. The gene calls are TRBV5-1 and TRBJ1-1; 7 bases match TRBD1. Germline loops: CDR1 SGHRS, CDR2 YFSETQ. The V gene end was trimmed by 0 bases and the J gene end by 1 base; junction bases not matched to a gene: 3. The CDR3 totals 15 residues.

This clonotype was found many times. The V and J genes are TRBV7-7 and TRBJ2-5; 7 bases agree with TRBD1. Germline loops: CDR1 SSHAT, CDR2 FNYEAQ (reference sequence). The V segment lost 5 bases and the J segment 5 bases; nucleotides outside the gene matches: 5. The CDR3 totals 13 residues. CDR3 loop: CASSVQGRETQYF. As DNA, the CDR3 is TGTGCCAGCAGCGTACAGGGGCGGGAGACCCAGTACTTC. The entire variable domain, with the rest obtained from reference TRBV7-7 and TRBJ2-5, is as follows: GAGVSQSPRYKVTKRGQDVTLRCDPISSHATLYWYQQALGQGPEFLTYFNYEAQPDKSGLPSDRFSAERPEGSISTLTIQRTEQRDSAMYRCASSVQGRETQYFGPGTRLLVL.

Worth noting for this clonotype: A read error is possible here, since a much larger clone lies one base away. The V call is TRBV19, the J call TRBJ1-6; 7 nucleotides match TRBD1. The germline V gene has CDR1 LNHDA and CDR2 SQIVND (reference sequence). The CDR3 contains 15 residues. Written as DNA, the CDR3 is TGTGCCAGTAGTTCCCCCGGGACAGCTTATTCACACCTCCACTTT. Translating it yields CASSSPGTAYSHLHF.

This clonotype has just a few counts. The chain has TRBV12-3 or TRBV12-4 and TRBJ1-2, with no clear D. CDR3 length: 14 residues. V lost 3 bases and J lost 3, with 11 bases in between. The CDR3 sequence is CASSFYADDYGYTF. CDR3 in DNA: TGTGCCAGCAGTTTTTATGCCGACGACTATGGCTACACCTTC.

This clonotype was observed a handful of times. V gene TRBV5-1 combines with J gene TRBJ1-3, with D maybe TRBD1 (6 bases). Germline CDR1 reads SGHRS; CDR2 reads YFSETQ. The CDR3 has 15 amino acids. Trimming cost V 6 bases and J 0 bases, with 13 bases left between them. As DNA, the CDR3 is TGCGCCAGCAAGCGGGACATTACCTCTGGAAACACCATATATTTT. This codes for CASKRDITSGNTIYF.

This clonotype was counted only a few times. The chain links TRBV18 to TRBJ2-5; 9 positions agree with TRBD1. CDR3 length equals 15 residues. Trimming removed 2 bases from V and 7 bases from J; junction bases left unmatched: 8. Germline V gives CDR1 KGHSH, CDR2 LQKENI. The CDR3 spells CASSPIQGQGGTQYF. The CDR3 DNA reads as TGTGCCAGCTCACCAATCCAGGGACAGGGAGGGACCCAGTACTTC.

The V gene is TRBV15, the J gene TRBJ1-1; 7 bases fit TRBD1. Losses at the gene ends were 6 bases for V and 1 base for J; bases not matched to a gene: 8. The CDR3 contains 15 residues. Germline assignment: CDR1 LNHNV and CDR2 YYDKDF (reference sequence). CDR3 region: CATRGGGRANTEAFF. The CDR3 nucleotides are TGTGCCACCAGGGGAGGGGGCAGGGCGAACACTGAAGCTTTCTTT.

This clonotype was observed a few times. The V gene is TRBV4-1, the J gene TRBJ2-5, with D perhaps matching TRBD1 (5 bases). V was trimmed by 1 base and J by 5 bases, leaving 17 bases between them. The CDR3 is 16 amino acids. Germline V gene data show CDR1 as MGHRA and CDR2 as YSYEKL. The CDR3 is CASSQGGPRGWETQYF. CDR3 bases: TGCGCCAGCAGCCAAGGAGGCCCTAGGGGTTGGGAGACCCAGTACTTC.

At least ten counts were recorded for this clonotype. This sequence joins TRBV7-3 and TRBJ2-5; the D gene is possibly TRBD2 (6 bases). Germline loops: CDR1 SGHTA, CDR2 FQGTGA. The CDR3 is made up of 16 amino acids. V was pared by 5 bases and J by 5 bases, with 21 bases between. The CDR3 sequence: CASSLRAGQVGETQYF. In DNA form, the CDR3 reads TGTGCCAGCAGCCTCCGCGCGGGGCAAGTGGGTGAGACCCAGTACTTC.

This clonotype was detected ten times or more. This sequence may be a read error, since a much larger clone differs from it by one base. The V gene is TRBV25-1, the J gene TRBJ2-2, with TRBD1 matching 9 bases. This CDR3 comprises 15 residues. CDR1 is MGHDK and CDR2 is SYGVNS in the germline V gene. In nucleotides, the CDR3 is TGTGCCAGCAGCGGGGACAGGGCGAACACCGGGGGGCTGTTTTTT. Protein product: CASSGDRANTGGLFF. Based on the CDR3 plus reference TRBV25-1 and TRBJ2-2, the full variable domain is EADIYQTPRYLVIGTGKKITLECSQTMGHDKMYWYQQDPGMELHLIHYSYGVNSTEKGDLSSESTVSRIRTEHFPLTLESARPSHTSQYLCASSGDRANTGGLFFGEGSRLTVL.

The rearrangement uses TRBV6-5 and TRBJ1-1; D is uncertain. This CDR3 spans 14 amino acids. Trimming took 2 bases from V and 1 from J, leaving 8 bases between them. Germline values: CDR1 MNHEY, CDR2 SVGAGI. The CDR3 DNA sequence: TGTGCCAGCAGTTACGCCGTCCCGAACACTGAAGCTTTCTTT. The encoded protein is CASSYAVPNTEAFF.

This clonotype was observed a few times. This rearrangement joins TRBV6-1 to TRBJ1-2; 8 bases align to TRBD1. The CDR3 has 14 residues. The J segment lost 5 bases and the V segment lost 7 bases, leaving 9 bases of the junction unmatched. The germline V gene encodes CDR1 MNHNS and CDR2 SASEGT. The CDR3 bases are TGTGCCAGCACCCAACAGGGGGGGGGGTATGGCTACACCTTC. It yields the protein CASTQQGGGYGYTF.

This clonotype was recorded at least ten times. V and J are TRBV7-2 and TRBJ1-2, with a weak D call TRBD1 (5 bases). CDR1 is SGHTA, CDR2 FQGNSA, per germline. Between the trimmed V and J ends, which lost 5 bases and 4 bases, there was a span of 14 bases. The CDR3 has 14 residues. CDR3: CASSPLRDGYGYTF. As DNA, the CDR3 is TGTGCCAGCAGCCCCCTGCGGGACGGCTATGGCTACACCTTC.

This clonotype was recorded many times. V is TRBV28 and J is TRBJ1-2; maybe TRBD1 (5 bases). Deletions cut 3 bases from V and 4 bases from J, with 18 bases between. Germline values: CDR1 MDHEN, CDR2 SYDVKM. CDR3 length: 16 residues. The CDR3 DNA follows: TGTGCCAGCAGTTTGACAGTAGGGACTGTCAGCTATGGCTACACCTTC. Its protein product is CASSLTVGTVSYGYTF.

The rearrangement joins TRBV27 to TRBJ2-7; D remains ambiguous. Germline CDR1 is MNHEY and CDR2 is SMNVEV (reference sequence). The CDR3 runs 15 residues. Trimming shortened V by 0 bases and J by 0 bases, and 9 bases separated the two germline ends. The CDR3 DNA is TGTGCCAGCAGTTTATCCTTGGGCGGCTCCTACGAGCAGTACTTC. Translating gives CASSLSLGGSYEQYF.

The V gene is TRBV30, the J gene TRBJ2-1; D not resolved. Germline V gives CDR1 GTSNPN, CDR2 SVGIG (reference sequence). V was cut by 3 bases and J by 6 bases, with 9 bases left in between. This CDR3 has 12 amino acids. CDR3 sequence (DNA): TGTGCCTGGAGGTACTTAGGCAATGAGCAGTTCTTC. Protein product: CAWRYLGNEQFF.

This clonotype was found many times. V is TRBV12-3 or TRBV12-4 and J is TRBJ1-5; maybe TRBD1 (5 bases). V was trimmed by 4 bases and J by 0 bases, leaving 10 bases between them. CDR3 length: 15 amino acids. The CDR3, as DNA: TGTGCCAGCAGTTCCCCAGGACATAGCAATCAGCCCCAGCATTTT. Its translation is CASSSPGHSNQPQHF.